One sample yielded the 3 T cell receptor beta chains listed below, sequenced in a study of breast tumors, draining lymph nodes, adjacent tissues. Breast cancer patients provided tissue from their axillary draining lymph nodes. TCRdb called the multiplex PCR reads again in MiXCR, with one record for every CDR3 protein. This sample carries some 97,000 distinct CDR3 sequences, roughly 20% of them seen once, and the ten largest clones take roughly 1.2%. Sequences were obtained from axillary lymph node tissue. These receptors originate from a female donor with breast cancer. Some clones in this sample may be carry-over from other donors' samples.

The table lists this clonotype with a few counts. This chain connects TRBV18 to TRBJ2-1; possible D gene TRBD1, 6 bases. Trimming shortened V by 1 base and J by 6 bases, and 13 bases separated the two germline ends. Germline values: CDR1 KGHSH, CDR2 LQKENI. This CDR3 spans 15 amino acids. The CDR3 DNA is TGTGCCAGCTCACCACGACAGAGAGGGGGCAATGAGCAGTTCTTC. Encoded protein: CASSPRQRGGNEQFF.

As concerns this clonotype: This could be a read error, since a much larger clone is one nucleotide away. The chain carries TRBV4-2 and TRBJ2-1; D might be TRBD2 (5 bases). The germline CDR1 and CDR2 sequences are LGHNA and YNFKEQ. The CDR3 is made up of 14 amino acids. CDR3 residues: CASSQFRVPEEQLF. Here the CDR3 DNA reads TGTGCCAGCAGCCAATTTAGGGTTCCGGAGGAGCAGCTCTTC.

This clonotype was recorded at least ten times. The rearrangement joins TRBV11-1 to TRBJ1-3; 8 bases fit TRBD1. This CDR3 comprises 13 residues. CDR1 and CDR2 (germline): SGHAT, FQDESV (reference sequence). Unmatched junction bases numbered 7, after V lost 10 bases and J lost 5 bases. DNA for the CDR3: TGTGCCACCTCCGGACAGGGACGAAACACCATATATTTT. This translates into CATSGQGRNTIYF. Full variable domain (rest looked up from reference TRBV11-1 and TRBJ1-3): EAEVAQSPRYKITEKSQAVAFWCDPISGHATLYWYRQILGQGPELLVQFQDESVVDDSQLPKDRFSAERLKGVDSTLKIQPAELGDSAMYLCATSGQGRNTIYFGEGSWLTVV.